The clone carrying this T cell receptor (beta chain) was observed at least ten times. As yet, its antigen is unknown. Using its own MiXCR run on the reads, TCRdb lists one record per CDR3 protein. Among around 280,000 distinct CDR3 sequences listed, roughly 13% were seen once. The V and J ends lost 4 bases and 8 bases, in that order; junction bases with no gene match: 14. Germline V gene data show CDR1 as MNHEY and CDR2 as SVGEGT. CDR3 length: 16 residues. These data belong to a study of T cell repertoires in cytomegalovirus infection. Study overall: In public TCR beta signatures, there were indications of both CMV infection and matching HLA type.

The study's findings and limits: Ex vivo responses were dominated by HLA-C-restricted CMV-specific TCR beta clonotypes. Cumulative frequency (of public TCR beta family members) identified carriers of CMV plus the relevant HLA.

This chain links TRBV6-2 or TRBV6-3 with TRBJ2-1; 7 bases line up with TRBD2. Sequencing input: PBMCs. The clonotype comes from a human donor in good health (CMV status not recorded). Some clones in this sample may be carry-over from other donors' samples. The DNA of the CDR3 is TGTGCCAGCAGTTCCACGCCGACTAGCAGGAGAGATGAGCAGTTCTTC. Amino acid sequence: CASSSTPTSRRDEQFF.